This T cell receptor beta chain was recorded in a study of blood T cell repertoires in COVID-19. Turning to the study itself: Specimens from acute and convalescent COVID-19 originated in the United States, Italy and Spain. T cells, B-cell-depleted T cells, or PBMCs provided the cDNA or gDNA that served as material.

Per the original methods: Reference gene primer amplification in the assay estimated nucleated cell counts. Profiled with immunoSEQ multiplex PCR; TCRdb holds only in-frame clones, not every one. V and J calls and clone size are those listed in that table; D and trimming were worked out from the DNA. The sample contains some 89,000 clones, more than 65% of which appear only once. Germline loops: CDR1 LGHNA, CDR2 YNFKEQ. V gave up 1 base and J gave up 5 bases; unmatched junction bases: 9. The length of the CDR3 is 17 residues. The TCR sequence derives from a man in his 60s with acute or convalescent COVID-19. V is TRBV4-2 and J is TRBJ2-5; the match to TRBD1 covers 11 bases. Sequencing input: peripheral blood. This CDR3 reads CASSQVVRTGGSETQYF. CDR3 DNA sequence: TGTGCCAGCAGCCAAGTCGTAAGGACAGGGGGCTCGGAGACCCAGTACTTC.